Shown below are 10 T cell receptor beta chains from a single sample sequenced in a study of read filtering for tumor transcriptome and immune sequencing. This library used roughly 430 ng RNA and molecular barcoded adaptors spanning alpha/delta and beta/gamma chains. TCRdb re-called the reads with MiXCR, one entry per CDR3 protein. This table has under 80,000 distinct CDR3 sequences, nearly 20% appearing once. Input material: a population of CD138-negative cells sorted from bone marrow. The receptor source for this set is a donor aged 40 or older with multiple myeloma.

The table lists this clonotype with many counts. This sequence joins TRBV4-1 and TRBJ2-5, with D perhaps assigned TRBD1 or TRBD2 (5 bases each). CDR3 size: 15 residues. V gave up 0 bases and J gave up 5 bases, with 13 bases separating them. Germline V gene lookup returns CDR1 MGHRA and CDR2 YSYEKL. The CDR3 sequence is CASSQDEGEGETQYF. CDR3 coding DNA: TGCGCCAGCAGCCAAGATGAGGGAGAGGGGGAGACCCAGTACTTC.

This clonotype has at least ten counts. The CDR3 DNA is TGTGCCAGTAGGGAGGCCGGGGTCCGGGATACGCAGTATTTT. Residues: CASREAGVRDTQYF. This chain uses TRBV19 with TRBJ2-3; D perhaps matches TRBD2 (5 bases). V lost 6 bases and J lost 6, with 16 bases in between. CDR1 is LNHDA, CDR2 SQIVND, per germline (reference sequence). There are 14 residues in the CDR3.

This clonotype was found many times. V and J are TRBV7-2 and TRBJ1-1, with D uncertain. V dropped 5 bases and J dropped 0 bases, with 13 bases sitting between them. The CDR3 has 15 residues. CDR1 is SGHTA and CDR2 is FQGNSA in the germline V gene. The CDR3 is CASSPGMRMNTEAFF. Written as DNA, the CDR3 is TGTGCCAGCAGCCCCGGTATGCGGATGAACACTGAAGCTTTCTTT.

There are many counts of this clonotype. An end of the junction does not agree with germline; a read error may underlie this. The chain employs TRBV11-2 and TRBJ2-1, with TRBD2 matching 13 bases. This CDR3 is built from 14 residues. In germline, CDR1 is SGHAT, CDR2 FQNNGV. The chain's CDR3 is CASSLDKTSGRSVF. The CDR3 DNA sequence: TGTGCCAGCAGCTTAGACAAGACTAGCGGGAGGTCGGTCTTC. Full variable domain (rest looked up from reference TRBV11-2 and TRBJ2-1): EAGVAQSPRYKIIEKRQSVAFWCNPISGHATLYWYQQILGQGPKLLIQFQNNGVVDDSQLPKDRFSAERLKGVDSTLKIQPAKLEDSAVYLCASSLDKTSGRSVFGPGTRLTVL.

Regarding this clonotype: A much larger clone sits a single nucleotide away, making a read error possible. Here the CDR3 reads CATSRVGGVDEAFF. The CDR3 region has the DNA TGTGCCACCAGCAGAGTAGGAGGGGTAGATGAAGCTTTCTTT. J is TRBJ1-1 and V is TRBV15; weak D call: TRBD1 (5 bases). The germline CDR1 and CDR2 sequences are LNHNV and YYDKDF (reference sequence). This CDR3 has 14 residues. V dropped 1 base and J dropped 7 bases, with 13 bases sitting between them.

As regards this clonotype: One end of the junction fails to match germline, which may point to a read error. The V gene is TRBV14, the J gene TRBJ2-3, with D unclear. Germline V gene data show CDR1 as SGHDN and CDR2 as FVKESK. The CDR3 has 11 amino acids. CDR3 sequence: CASSRSDTQCF. Written as DNA, the CDR3 is TGTGCCAGCAGCCGATCAGATACGCAGTGTTTT.

The sample holds a few counts of this clonotype. V is TRBV20-1 and J is TRBJ2-3; perhaps TRBD1 as D (5 bases). This CDR3 has 14 amino acids. The germline V gene encodes CDR1 DFQATT and CDR2 SNEGSKA (reference sequence). CDR3 sequence: CGKQGIGFTDTQYF. The CDR3 DNA is TGCGGAAAGCAGGGAATTGGGTTCACAGATACGCAGTATTTT.

A note on this clonotype: This may stem from a read error, because a much larger clone lies one nucleotide away. The V call is TRBV28, the J call TRBJ2-5, with TRBD1 matching over 7 bases. This CDR3 has 12 residues. Germline V gene data show CDR1 as MDHEN and CDR2 as SYDVKM. CDR3 in amino acids: CASLTGKEAQYF. CDR3 bases: TGTGCCAGTCTGACAGGGAAAGAGGCCCAGTACTTC.

This clonotype was seen repeatedly, ten times or more. The chain uses TRBV20-1 and TRBJ2-2; D may correspond to TRBD1 or TRBD2 (5 bases each). The CDR3 totals 14 residues. The V gene lost 2 bases and the J gene lost 6 bases, with 13 bases spanning the gap. Germline V gene lookup returns CDR1 DFQATT and CDR2 SNEGSKA (reference sequence). DNA of the CDR3: TGCAGTGCTAGACTCGGGACGGTACCCGGGGAGCTGTTTTTT. This gives the protein CSARLGTVPGELFF.

This clonotype was seen repeatedly, ten times or more. The chain combines TRBV29-1 with TRBJ2-5; 7 bases fit TRBD1. CDR1 is SQVTM and CDR2 is ANQGSEA in the germline V gene. J lost 5 bases, V lost 7 bases, and 10 bases had no gene match. This CDR3 has 13 residues. The CDR3 DNA follows: TGCAGCGAGCAGACAGGGCCGTTGGAGACCCAGTACTTC. It specifies CSEQTGPLETQYF.